In its sample, the clone carrying this T cell receptor (beta chain) was seen many times. Antigen: not known. These data come from a study of regulatory T cells in long-lasting Graves disease. Study-level points and caveats: Persistent disease was associated with favored TRBV28 usage and with favored use of TRBJ1-2 and TRBJ2-5.

The ends were cut back, 0 bases at V and 1 base at J, with 6 bases in the middle. This CDR3 is 14 amino acids long. The germline V gene has CDR1 LNHNV and CDR2 YYDKDF (reference sequence). With iRepertoire HTBI primers and Arm-PCR of CDR3 regions, TCR beta libraries were built. Each CDR3 protein is one row after TCRdb ran MiXCR on the multiplex PCR reads. The table includes fewer than 550,000 distinct CDR3 sequences, 15% to 20% detected once. The time point: newly diagnosed GD, antithyroid drugs for less than 3 months. There was RNA extracted from PBMCs, and the TCR library was made from it. These same data were also listed under a study on T cells in Graves' hyperthyroidism and ophthalmopathy. From that second work: The study excluded patients with uncontrolled infection, other autoimmune disease, pregnancy or lactation. A median 6.5 months before onset, the model predicted ophthalmopathy.

V gene TRBV15 combines with J gene TRBJ1-1; D is uncertain. This clonotype was obtained from a woman aged 35-65 years with Graves disease. Specimen: peripheral blood mononuclear cells (PBMCs), collected at new diagnosis, from a patient treated with antithyroid drugs. CDR3 sequence reads: CATSRDLRNTEAFF. CDR3 DNA sequence: TGTGCCACCAGCAGAGATCTACGGAACACTGAAGCTTTCTTT.